This T cell receptor (beta chain) came from a study of CD8 T cells in Susac syndrome. Reverse transcription of roughly 0.45 to 1 ug RNA was performed with random hexamers. Multiplex immunoSEQ PCR targeted 54 Vbeta and 13 Jbeta TCR beta segments. MiXCR, applied by TCRdb to the immunoSEQ multiplex PCR reads, yields one record per CDR3 protein. The data contain under 200,000 distinct CDR3 sequences, roughly 94% of them singletons. With 1 base removed from V and 5 bases from J, the gap between germline ends came to 15 bases. Per the germline V gene, CDR1 is SGHVS and CDR2 is FQNEAQ. The CDR3 runs 15 residues. TCR beta sequencing covered blood CD8+ and CD4+ T cells. Age- and sex-matched healthy donors served as the control group. Negative isolation was used for CD8+ and CD4+ T cells and FACS enrichment for TEMRA cells.

Sequenced: CD4+ T cells from PBMCs. The chain is built from TRBV7-8 and TRBJ2-7; either TRBD1 or TRBD2 may supply D (5 bases each). This TCR came from a human donor in good health. The DNA for the CDR3 is TGTGCCAGCAGCTTAGGATCCGGGACCAGCAACGAGCAGTACGTC. This translates into CASSLGSGTSNEQYV.